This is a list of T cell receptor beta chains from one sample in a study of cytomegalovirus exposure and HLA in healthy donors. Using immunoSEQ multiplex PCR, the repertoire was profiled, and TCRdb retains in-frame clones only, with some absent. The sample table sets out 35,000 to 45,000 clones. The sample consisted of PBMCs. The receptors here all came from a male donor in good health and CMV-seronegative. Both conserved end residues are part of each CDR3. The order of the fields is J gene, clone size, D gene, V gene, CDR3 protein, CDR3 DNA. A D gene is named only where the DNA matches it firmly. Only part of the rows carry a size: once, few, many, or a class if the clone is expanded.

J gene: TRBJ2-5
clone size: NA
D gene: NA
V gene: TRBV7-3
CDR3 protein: CASSPSITGSETQYF
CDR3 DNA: TGTGCCAGCAGTCCTAGTATAACAGGGTCCGAGACCCAGTACTTC

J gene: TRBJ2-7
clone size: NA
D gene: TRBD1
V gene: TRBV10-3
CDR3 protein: CAISETGGYEQYF
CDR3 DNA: TGTGCCATCAGTGAGACAGGGGGCTACGAGCAGTACTTC

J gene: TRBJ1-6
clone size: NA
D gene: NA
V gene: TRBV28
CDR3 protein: CASGAPSAGNSPLHF
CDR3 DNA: TGTGCCAGCGGGGCCCCAAGTGCGGGGAATTCACCCCTCCACTTT

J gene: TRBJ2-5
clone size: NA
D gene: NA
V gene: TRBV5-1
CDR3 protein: CASSLDQPARRETQYF
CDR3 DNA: TGCGCCAGCAGCTTGGACCAGCCCGCGCGGCGGGAGACCCAGTACTTC

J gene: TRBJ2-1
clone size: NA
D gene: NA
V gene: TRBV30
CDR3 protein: CAWSARGANEQFF
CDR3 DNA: TGTGCCTGGAGCGCACGGGGGGCCAATGAGCAGTTCTTC

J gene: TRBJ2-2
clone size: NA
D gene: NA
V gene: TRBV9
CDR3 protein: CASSVLGVTGELFF
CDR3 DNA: TGTGCCAGCAGCGTCCTGGGAGTCACCGGGGAGCTGTTTTTT

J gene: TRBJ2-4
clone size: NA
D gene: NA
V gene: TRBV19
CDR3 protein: CASSPERKNIQYF
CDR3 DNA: TGTGCCAGTAGCCCGGAGCGCAAAAACATTCAGTACTTC

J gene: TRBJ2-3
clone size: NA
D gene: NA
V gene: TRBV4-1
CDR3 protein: CASSSGGPYTDTQYF
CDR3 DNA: TGCGCCAGCAGCTCAGGAGGCCCCTACACAGATACGCAGTATTTT

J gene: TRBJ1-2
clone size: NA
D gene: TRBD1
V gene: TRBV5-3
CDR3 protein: CARSGGTVNYGYTF
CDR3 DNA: TGTGCCAGAAGCGGGGGGACAGTCAACTATGGCTACACCTTC

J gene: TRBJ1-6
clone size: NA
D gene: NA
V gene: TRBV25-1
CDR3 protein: CASSEGGSSPLHF
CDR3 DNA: TGTGCCAGCAGTGAAGGGGGCTCATCACCCCTCCACTTT

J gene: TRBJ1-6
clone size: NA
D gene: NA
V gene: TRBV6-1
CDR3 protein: CASLLRGGKGSPLHF
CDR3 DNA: TGTGCCAGCCTACTTCGTGGGGGGAAGGGCTCACCCCTCCACTTT

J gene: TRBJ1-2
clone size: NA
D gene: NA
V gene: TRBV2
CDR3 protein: CASTQGNYGYTF
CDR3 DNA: TGTGCCAGCACCCAGGGGAACTATGGCTACACCTTC

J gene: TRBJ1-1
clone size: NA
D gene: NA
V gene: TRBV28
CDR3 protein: CASSGIDGRVNTEAFF
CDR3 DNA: TGTGCCAGCAGCGGAATTGACGGCCGGGTGAACACTGAAGCTTTCTTT

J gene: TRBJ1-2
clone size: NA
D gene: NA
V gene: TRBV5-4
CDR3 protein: CAVTGLEGYTF
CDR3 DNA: TGTGCCGTTACAGGGTTGGAAGGCTACACCTTC

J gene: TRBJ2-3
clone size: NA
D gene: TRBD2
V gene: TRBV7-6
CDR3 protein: CASSPGTSPGTQYF
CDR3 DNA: TGTGCCAGCAGCCCCGGGACTAGCCCCGGTACGCAGTATTTT

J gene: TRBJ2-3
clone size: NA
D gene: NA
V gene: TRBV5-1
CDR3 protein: CASSLGGGGDTQYF
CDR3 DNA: TGCGCCAGCAGCCTAGGGGGGGGAGGAGATACGCAGTATTTT

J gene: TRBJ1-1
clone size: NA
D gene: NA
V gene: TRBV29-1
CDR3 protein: CSADSGGRDTEAFF
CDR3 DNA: TGCAGCGCCGACTCGGGGGGGCGGGACACTGAAGCTTTCTTT

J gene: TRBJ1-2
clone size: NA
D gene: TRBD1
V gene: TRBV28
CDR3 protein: CASRSTGGAGYGYTF
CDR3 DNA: TGTGCCAGCAGGTCGACAGGGGGCGCCGGCTATGGCTACACCTTC

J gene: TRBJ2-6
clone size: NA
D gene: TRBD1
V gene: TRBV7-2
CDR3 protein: CASSRTGLLSGANVLTF
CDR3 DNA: TGTGCCAGCAGTCGGACAGGGCTTCTCTCTGGGGCCAACGTCCTGACTTTC

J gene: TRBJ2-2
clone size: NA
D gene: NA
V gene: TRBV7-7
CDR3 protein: CASSPGTNTGELFF
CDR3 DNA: TGTGCCAGCAGCCCAGGGACGAACACCGGGGAGCTGTTTTTT

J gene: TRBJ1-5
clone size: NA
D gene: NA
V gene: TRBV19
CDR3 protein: CASRPFLGAGLSNQPQHF
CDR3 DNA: TGTGCCAGTAGACCCTTTTTGGGGGCAGGATTAAGCAATCAGCCCCAGCATTTT

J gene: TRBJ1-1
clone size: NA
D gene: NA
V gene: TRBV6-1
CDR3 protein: CASTIWGENTEAFF
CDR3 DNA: TGTGCCAGCACCATTTGGGGCGAGAACACTGAAGCTTTCTTT

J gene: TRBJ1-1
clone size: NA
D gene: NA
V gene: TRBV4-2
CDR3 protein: CASSQDLFVYKPHTEAFF
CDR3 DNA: TGTGCCAGCAGCCAAGATCTTTTTGTATACAAACCGCACACTGAAGCTTTCTTT

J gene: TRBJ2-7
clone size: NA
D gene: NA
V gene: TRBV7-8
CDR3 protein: CASRGAYEQYF
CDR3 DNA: TGTGCCAGCAGAGGGGCCTACGAGCAGTACTTC

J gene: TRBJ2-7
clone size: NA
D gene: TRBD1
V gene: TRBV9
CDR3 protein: CASSERGQAAPGYEQYF
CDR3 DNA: TGTGCCAGCTCTGAGAGGGGACAGGCCGCCCCAGGCTACGAGCAGTACTTC

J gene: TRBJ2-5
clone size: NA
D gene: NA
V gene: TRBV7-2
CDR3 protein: CASSLAGGNAGTQYF
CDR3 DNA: TGTGCCAGCAGCTTAGCTGGGGGGAACGCTGGGACCCAGTACTTC

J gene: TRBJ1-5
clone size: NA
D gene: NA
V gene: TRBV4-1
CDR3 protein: CASSQLINQPQHF
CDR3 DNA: TGCGCCAGCAGCCAGTTAATCAATCAGCCCCAGCATTTT

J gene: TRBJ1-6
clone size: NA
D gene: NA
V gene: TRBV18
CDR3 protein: CASSPSPGLTNSPLHF
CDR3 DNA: TGTGCCAGCTCACCGAGTCCGGGACTGACAAATTCACCCCTCCACTTT

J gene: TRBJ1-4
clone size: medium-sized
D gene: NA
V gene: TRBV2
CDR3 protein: CASTGVGEKLFF
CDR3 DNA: TGTGCCAGCACAGGGGTGGGGGAAAAACTGTTTTTT

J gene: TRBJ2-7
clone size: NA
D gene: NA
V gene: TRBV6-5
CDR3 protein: CASSRDSSNYEQYF
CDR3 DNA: TGTGCCAGCAGCCGCGATTCTTCGAACTACGAGCAGTACTTC

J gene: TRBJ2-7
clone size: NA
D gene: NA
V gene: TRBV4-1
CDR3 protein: CASSPPGLYEQYF
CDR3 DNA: TGCGCCAGCAGCCCCCCTGGACTCTACGAGCAGTACTTC

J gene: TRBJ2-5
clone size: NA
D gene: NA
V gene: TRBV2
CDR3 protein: CASSEWTQETQYF
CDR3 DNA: TGTGCCAGCAGTGAGTGGACACAGGAGACCCAGTACTTC